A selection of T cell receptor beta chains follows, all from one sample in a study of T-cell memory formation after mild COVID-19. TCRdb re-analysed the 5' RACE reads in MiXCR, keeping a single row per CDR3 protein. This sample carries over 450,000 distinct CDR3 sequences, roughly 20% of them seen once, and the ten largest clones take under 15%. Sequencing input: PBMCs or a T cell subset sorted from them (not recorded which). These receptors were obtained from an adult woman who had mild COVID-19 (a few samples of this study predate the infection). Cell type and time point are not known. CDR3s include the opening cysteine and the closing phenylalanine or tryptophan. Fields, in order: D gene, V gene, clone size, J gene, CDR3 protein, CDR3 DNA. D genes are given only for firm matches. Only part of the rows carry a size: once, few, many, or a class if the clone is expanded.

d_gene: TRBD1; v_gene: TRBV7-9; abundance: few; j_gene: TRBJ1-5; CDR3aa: CASSFYPQGAGDQPQHF; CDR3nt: TGTGCCAGCAGCTTCTACCCACAGGGGGCCGGAGATCAGCCCCAGCATTTT
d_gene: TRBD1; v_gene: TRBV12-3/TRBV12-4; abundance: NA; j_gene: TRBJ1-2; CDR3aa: CASSMDRVGLYGYTF; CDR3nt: TGTGCCAGCAGTATGGACAGGGTAGGGCTCTATGGCTACACCTTC
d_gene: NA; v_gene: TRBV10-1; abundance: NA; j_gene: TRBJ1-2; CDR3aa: CASSVWGFFGYTF; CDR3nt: TGCGCCAGCAGTGTCTGGGGATTTTTTGGCTACACCTTC
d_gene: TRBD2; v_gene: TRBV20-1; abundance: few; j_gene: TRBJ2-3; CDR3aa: CSRPGASGDGTDTQYF; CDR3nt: TGCAGCCGGCCGGGGGCTAGCGGGGATGGCACAGATACGCAGTATTTT
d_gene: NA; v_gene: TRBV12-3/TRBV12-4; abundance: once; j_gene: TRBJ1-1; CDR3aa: CASTARQDTEAFF; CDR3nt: TGTGCCAGCACCGCTCGACAGGACACTGAAGCTTTCTTT
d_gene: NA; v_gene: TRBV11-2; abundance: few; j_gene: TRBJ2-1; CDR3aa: CASSSPQSYNEQFF; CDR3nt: TGTGCCAGCAGCTCCCCCCAAAGTTACAATGAGCAGTTCTTC
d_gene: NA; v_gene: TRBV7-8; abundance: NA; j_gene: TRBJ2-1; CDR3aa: CASSGHRADFYNEQFF; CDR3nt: TGTGCCAGCAGCGGGCATCGGGCGGATTTCTACAATGAGCAGTTCTTC
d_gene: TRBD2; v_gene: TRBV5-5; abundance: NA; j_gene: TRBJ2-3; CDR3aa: CASSSPPGLAGTDTQYF; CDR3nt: TGTGCCAGCAGCTCGCCCCCGGGACTAGCAGGCACAGATACGCAGTATTTT
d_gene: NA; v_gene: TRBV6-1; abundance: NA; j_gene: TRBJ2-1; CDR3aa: CASSGDTSSYNEQFF; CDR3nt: TGTGCCAGCAGTGGGGACACGAGCTCCTACAATGAGCAGTTCTTC
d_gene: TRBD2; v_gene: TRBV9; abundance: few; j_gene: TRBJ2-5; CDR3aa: CASSVAPSGQETQYF; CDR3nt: TGTGCCAGCAGCGTAGCTCCTAGCGGACAAGAGACCCAGTACTTC
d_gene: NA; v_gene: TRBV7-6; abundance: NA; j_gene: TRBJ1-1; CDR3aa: CASSLNSGVNTEAFF; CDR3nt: TGTGCCAGCAGCCTAAATTCGGGGGTGAACACTGAAGCTTTCTTT
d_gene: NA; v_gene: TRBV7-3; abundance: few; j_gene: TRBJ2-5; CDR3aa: CASSPGSEETQYF; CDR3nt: TGTGCCAGCAGCCCCGGGTCTGAGGAGACCCAGTACTTC
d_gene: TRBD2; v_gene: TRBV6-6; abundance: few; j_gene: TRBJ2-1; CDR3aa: CASSDLRREGYNEQFF; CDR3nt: TGTGCCAGCAGTGACCTTCGGCGGGAGGGCTACAATGAGCAGTTCTTC
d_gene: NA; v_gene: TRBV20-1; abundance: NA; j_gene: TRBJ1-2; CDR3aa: CSASWGAYGYTF; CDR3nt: TGCAGTGCTAGTTGGGGGGCTTATGGCTACACCTTC
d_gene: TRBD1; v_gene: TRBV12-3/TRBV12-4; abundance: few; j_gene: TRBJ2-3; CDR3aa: CASTSTRTGEDVTQYF; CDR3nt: TGTGCCAGCACCAGCACCCGGACAGGGGAGGATGTTACGCAGTATTTT
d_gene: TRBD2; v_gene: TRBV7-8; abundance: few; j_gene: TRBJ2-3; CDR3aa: CASSFTSGGLTDTQYF; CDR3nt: TGTGCCAGCAGCTTCACTAGCGGGGGGTTAACAGATACGCAGTATTTT
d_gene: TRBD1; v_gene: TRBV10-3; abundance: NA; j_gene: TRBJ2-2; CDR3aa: CATRQGANTGELFF; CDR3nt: TGTGCCACCCGACAGGGCGCGAACACCGGGGAGCTGTTTTTT
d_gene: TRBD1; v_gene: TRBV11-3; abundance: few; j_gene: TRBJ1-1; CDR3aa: CASSNTRTGKEAFF; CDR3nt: TGTGCCAGCAGCAATACTCGGACAGGGAAGGAAGCTTTCTTT
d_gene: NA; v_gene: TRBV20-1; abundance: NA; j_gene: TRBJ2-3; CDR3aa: CSAQIGDTSTDTQYF; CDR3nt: TGCAGTGCTCAGATCGGAGATACTAGCACAGATACGCAGTATTTT
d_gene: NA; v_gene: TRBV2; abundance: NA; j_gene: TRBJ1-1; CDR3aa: CASSVHTGNTEAFF; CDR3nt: TGTGCCAGCAGCGTTCATACAGGGAACACTGAAGCTTTCTTT
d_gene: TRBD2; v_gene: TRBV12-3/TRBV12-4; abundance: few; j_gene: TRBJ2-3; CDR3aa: CASSPGLAGRGTDTQYF; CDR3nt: TGTGCCAGCAGCCCGGGACTAGCGGGGAGAGGCACAGATACGCAGTATTTT
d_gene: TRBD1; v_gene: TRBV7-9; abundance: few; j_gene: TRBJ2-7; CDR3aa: CASSFGTGGENEQYF; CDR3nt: TGTGCCAGCAGCTTTGGGACAGGGGGCGAGAACGAGCAGTACTTC
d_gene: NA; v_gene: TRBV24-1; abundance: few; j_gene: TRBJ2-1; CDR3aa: CATSDPNLQYNEQFF; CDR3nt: TGTGCCACCAGTGATCCAAACCTGCAATACAATGAGCAGTTCTTC
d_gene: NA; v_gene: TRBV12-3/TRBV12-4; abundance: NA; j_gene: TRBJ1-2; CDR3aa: CASSYNNYGYTF; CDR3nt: TGTGCCAGCAGTTACAATAACTATGGCTACACCTTC
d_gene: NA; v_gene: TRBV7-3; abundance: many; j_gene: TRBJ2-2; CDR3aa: CASSLLTGELFF; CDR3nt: TGTGCCAGCAGCTTGTTGACCGGGGAGCTGTTTTTT
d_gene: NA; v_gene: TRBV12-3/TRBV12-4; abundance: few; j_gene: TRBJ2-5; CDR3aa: CASSGLIGALEPQYF; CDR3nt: TGTGCCAGCAGTGGACTAATCGGGGCTTTGGAGCCCCAGTACTTC
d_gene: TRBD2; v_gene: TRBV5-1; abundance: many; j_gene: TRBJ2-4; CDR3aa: CASSLSGTRAGNIQYF; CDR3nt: TGCGCCAGCAGCCTCAGCGGGACTCGAGCGGGAAACATTCAGTACTTC
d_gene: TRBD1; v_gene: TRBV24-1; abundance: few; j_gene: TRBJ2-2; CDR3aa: CATSDGDRTNTGELFF; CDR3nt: TGTGCCACCAGTGATGGGGACAGGACGAACACCGGGGAGCTGTTTTTT
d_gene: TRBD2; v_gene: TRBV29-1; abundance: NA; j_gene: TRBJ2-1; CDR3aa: CSVPNPGLAGPTSYNEQFF; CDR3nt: TGCAGCGTCCCCAACCCCGGACTAGCGGGGCCGACCTCCTACAATGAGCAGTTCTTC
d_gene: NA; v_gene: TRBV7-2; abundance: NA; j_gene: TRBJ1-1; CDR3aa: CASSWGPGNTEAFF; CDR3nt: TGTGCCAGCAGCTGGGGGCCGGGGAACACTGAAGCTTTCTTT
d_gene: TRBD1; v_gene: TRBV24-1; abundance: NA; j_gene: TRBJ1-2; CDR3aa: CATSDTRTGNGYTF; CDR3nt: TGTGCCACCAGTGATACGAGGACAGGGAATGGCTACACCTTC